The 29 T cell receptor beta chains below come from one sample, sequenced in a study of blood T cells in healthy people across ages. It was with a sample-barcoded 5' primer and a J-beta primer mix that a second PCR of roughly 7 to 12 cycles was run. One entry per CDR3 protein results from TCRdb running MiXCR on the 5' RACE reads. The table has some 760,000 distinct CDR3 sequences, about 25% seen once; the top ten hold roughly 3.5%. The sample was also linked to a second study, of T cells of mothers and their children.

Sequences were obtained from blood. The receptor source for this set is a boy younger than 18 in good health.

V is TRBV30 and J is TRBJ2-7; D remains ambiguous. The ends were cut back, 3 bases at V and 4 bases at J, with 7 bases in the middle. There are 11 residues in the CDR3. Germline V lookup: CDR1 GTSNPN, CDR2 SVGIG (reference sequence). As DNA, the CDR3 is TGTGCCTGGAGGGACGGGTACGAGCAGTACTTC. Residues: CAWRDGYEQYF.

This clonotype was seen a few times. The chain has TRBV4-3 and TRBJ2-1; D not resolved. V dropped 0 bases and J dropped 3 bases, with 12 bases sitting between them. Germline loops: CDR1 LGHNA, CDR2 YSLEER. The CDR3 has 16 residues. CDR3 protein: CASSQDPGLLYNEQFF. The DNA for the CDR3 is TGCGCCAGCAGCCAAGATCCAGGTTTACTCTACAATGAGCAGTTCTTC.

This clonotype was found once. A much bigger clone sits one base away, suggesting this may be a read error. The chain is built from TRBV15 and TRBJ2-1, with 10 bases fitting TRBD2. CDR1 and CDR2 from the germline V gene are LNHNV and YYDKDF (reference sequence). This CDR3 is built from 14 residues. For the CDR3, the DNA is TGTGCCACCAACAGAGGACTAGCGGACAATGAGCAGTTCTTC. It translates to CATNRGLADNEQFF.

This clonotype was seen only a few times. The V and J genes are TRBV7-6 and TRBJ2-5; 12 positions match TRBD2. Germline loops: CDR1 SGHVS, CDR2 FNYEAQ. This CDR3 comprises 16 residues. V shed 5 bases, J shed 1 base, and the junction held 5 bases outside the gene matches. The CDR3, as DNA: TGTGCCAGCAGCCCTGGACTAGCGGGGCGCCAAGAGACCCAGTACTTC. Translation gives CASSPGLAGRQETQYF. Full variable domain (remainder filled in from reference TRBV7-6 and TRBJ2-5): GAGVSQSPRYKVTKRGQDVALRCDPISGHVSLYWYRQALGQGPEFLTYFNYEAQQDKSGLPNDRFSAERPEGSISTLTIQRTEQRDSAMYRCASSPGLAGRQETQYFGPGTRLLVL.

This rearrangement joins TRBV5-1 to TRBJ2-5; D gene unclear. The length of the CDR3 is 12 residues. V was cut by 0 bases and J by 5 bases, with 5 bases left in between. Germline assignment: CDR1 SGHRS and CDR2 YFSETQ. The CDR3 DNA sequence: TGCGCCAGCAGCTTGGAGGAGGAGACCCAGTACTTC. Encoded protein: CASSLEEETQYF.

The sample holds a few counts of this clonotype. The J gene is TRBJ2-7, the V gene TRBV5-1, with D possibly matching TRBD1 (7 bases). This CDR3 comprises 15 residues. Germline V gene sequence: CDR1 SGHRS, CDR2 YFSETQ. Trimming removed 5 bases from V and 3 bases from J, with 18 bases in between. The CDR3 reads CASREGTAESYEQYF. Here the CDR3 DNA reads TGCGCCAGCAGGGAGGGGACAGCTGAAAGCTACGAGCAGTACTTC.

This clonotype has only a few counts. This rearrangement joins TRBV6-1 to TRBJ2-7; 11 bases align to TRBD2. The V segment lost 8 bases and the J segment 3 bases; nucleotides outside the gene matches: 6. The CDR3 contains 14 residues. The germline V gene has CDR1 MNHNS and CDR2 SASEGT. The CDR3 sequence is CASGRLAGFYEQYF. CDR3 DNA sequence: TGTGCCAGCGGGAGACTAGCGGGATTCTACGAGCAGTACTTC.

This clonotype occurred a few times. The J gene is TRBJ2-3, the V gene TRBV2, with D perhaps TRBD1 or TRBD2 (6 bases each). Between the trimmed V and J ends, which lost 1 base and 5 bases, there was a span of 16 bases. CDR1 and CDR2 from the germline V gene are SNHLY and FYNNEI. The CDR3 has 16 amino acids. CDR3: CASSEGWRGQLDTQYF. CDR3 nucleotide sequence: TGTGCCAGCAGTGAAGGGTGGAGGGGACAATTAGATACGCAGTATTTT.

This clonotype was seen a handful of times. Here the CDR3 reads CASSLEGSADTQYF. The CDR3 DNA is TGTGCCAGCAGCTTAGAAGGATCAGCAGATACGCAGTATTTT. The genes are TRBV7-3 and TRBJ2-3; D is undetermined. The CDR3 loop spans 14 amino acids. The V gene's germline CDR1 is SGHTA and CDR2 FQGTGA. Trimming removed 2 bases from V and 4 bases from J, with 10 bases in between.

The chain couples TRBV6-5 to TRBJ1-3; possibly TRBD1 for D (6 bases). This CDR3 is 16 amino acids long. From germline, CDR1 is MNHEY and CDR2 SVGAGI. The germline V and J ends were trimmed by 5 bases and 0 bases, with 14 bases remaining between them. The DNA of the CDR3 is TGTGCCAGCAGTCTACGACAGGCTTTCTCTGGAAACACCATATATTTT. Its protein product is CASSLRQAFSGNTIYF.

The chain couples TRBV7-9 to TRBJ1-2; possibly TRBD1 for D (5 bases). The CDR3 covers 14 residues. V was clipped by 5 bases and J by 3 bases, with 13 bases between them. Per the germline V gene, CDR1 is SEHNR and CDR2 is FQNEAQ (reference sequence). CDR3 coding DNA: TGTGCCAGCAGCCCGGTAGGGGCGGACTATGGCTACACCTTC. Its protein product is CASSPVGADYGYTF.

The sample holds a few counts of this clonotype. CDR3 nucleotides: TGTGCCAGCAGTTTAGTTGGTGTGGAGCAGTATTTT. Translating gives CASSLVGVEQYF. The chain recombines TRBV27 with TRBJ2-7, with D unresolved. The J call is uncertain, as TRBJ2-3 better fits the DNA end. Germline-derived CDR1 and CDR2 are MNHEY and SMNVEV (reference sequence). CDR3 length equals 12 residues.

This clonotype was counted between two and nine times. The chain recombines TRBV24-1 with TRBJ2-3; the match to TRBD2 covers 7 bases. CDR3 length: 16 residues. Trimming removed 1 base from V and 2 bases from J; junction bases left unmatched: 5. Germline V gene data show CDR1 as KGHDR and CDR2 as SFDVKD. The CDR3 coding sequence is TGTGCCACCAGTGATTTAGGGCGGGAGTCCACAGATACGCAGTATTTT. Protein sequence: CATSDLGRESTDTQYF.

This clonotype was counted a few times. This chain links TRBV7-9 with TRBJ1-2, with D perhaps matching TRBD1 (5 bases). The length of the CDR3 is 14 residues. The V gene lost 4 bases and the J gene lost 8 bases, with 17 bases spanning the gap. Germline V lookup: CDR1 SEHNR, CDR2 FQNEAQ (reference sequence). CDR3 sequence reads: CASSYSGTPWGYTF. The CDR3 DNA is TGTGCCAGCAGCTATTCCGGGACTCCCTGGGGCTACACCTTC.

The rearrangement links TRBV5-6 to TRBJ2-1; D might be TRBD2 (5 bases). Trimming took 3 bases from V and 3 from J, leaving 13 bases between them. This CDR3 region has 15 residues. From germline, CDR1 is SGHDT and CDR2 YYEEEE. This CDR3 reads CASSSGLLYYNEQFF. Written as DNA, the CDR3 is TGTGCCAGCAGCTCTGGACTTCTGTACTACAATGAGCAGTTCTTC.

This clonotype appeared a few times. The chain has TRBV29-1 and TRBJ2-5; D gene uncertain. The DNA matches TRBJ2-1 better at its end, which makes the J call doubtful. Germline V gene lookup returns CDR1 SQVTM and CDR2 ANQGSEA. The CDR3 extends over 12 amino acids. CDR3 sequence reads: CSVERIYNEQFF. CDR3 nucleotide sequence: TGCAGCGTTGAGCGGATCTACAATGAGCAGTTCTTC.

The J gene is TRBJ2-5, the V gene TRBV7-9, with TRBD1 identical over 7 bases. Looked up from germline, CDR1 is SEHNR and CDR2 is FQNEAQ (reference sequence). The CDR3 runs to 14 residues. The V gene end was trimmed by 3 bases and the J gene end by 4 bases; junction bases not matched to a gene: 5. The CDR3 sequence: CASSLGQSSETQYF. CDR3 nucleotide sequence: TGTGCCAGCAGCTTGGGACAGAGTTCAGAGACCCAGTACTTC.

The chain is built from TRBV3-1 and TRBJ2-7; no definite D call. Germline assignment: CDR1 LGHDT and CDR2 YNNKEL (reference sequence). With 1 base removed from V and 2 bases from J, the gap between germline ends came to 6 bases. This CDR3 has 13 amino acids. In DNA, the CDR3 is TGTGCCAGCAGCCAAGGCCACGCCTACGAGCAGTACTTC. Its protein is CASSQGHAYEQYF.

This clonotype was seen a few times. This chain uses TRBV6-2 or TRBV6-3 with TRBJ2-5; D remains unclear. CDR3 length: 13 amino acids. CDR1 is MNHEY, CDR2 SVGEGT, per germline. V lost 6 bases and J lost 1, with 9 bases in between. CDR3 DNA: TGTGCCAGCAGGTTGGGGATCCAAGAGACCCAGTACTTC. Amino acid sequence: CASRLGIQETQYF.

This clonotype was seen only a few times. One end of the junction varies from germline; a read error may be responsible. The V and J genes are TRBV15 and TRBJ1-1; a weak D match, TRBD1 (5 bases). CDR1 and CDR2 (germline): LNHNV, YYDKDF (reference sequence). The CDR3 consists of 14 residues. The CDR3 sequence: CATSRDNERGEAFF. DNA for the CDR3: TGCGCCACCAGCAGAGATAATGAGAGGGGTGAAGCTTTCTTT.

V and J are TRBV2 and TRBJ2-2; weak D call: TRBD2 (5 bases). The CDR3 length is 16 residues. Germline CDR1 reads SNHLY; CDR2 reads FYNNEI. The germline V and J ends were trimmed by 0 bases and 6 bases, with 14 bases remaining between them. The CDR3 spells CASSEARALAAGELFF. In DNA form, the CDR3 reads TGTGCCAGCAGTGAAGCTCGGGCGCTAGCTGCCGGGGAGCTGTTTTTT.

A single count supports this clonotype. The CDR3 spells CASSRTMEVETQYF. Here the CDR3 DNA reads TGCGCCAGCAGCCGTACTATGGAAGTGGAGACCCAGTACTTC. The V call is TRBV4-1, the J call TRBJ2-5, with D uncertain. The CDR3 contains 14 residues. Germline values: CDR1 MGHRA, CDR2 YSYEKL. Trimming removed 4 bases at V and 5 bases at J, with 14 bases between.

This clonotype occurred a few times. The genes are TRBV21-1 and TRBJ2-7; the table's D call, TRBD1, has no DNA check behind it. TRBV21-1 is a pseudogene segment. The CDR3 totals 14 residues. The CDR3 reads CASSGTGGAYEQYF. The CDR3, as DNA: TGTGCCAGCAGCGGGACAGGGGGTGCCTACGAGCAGTACTTC.

V and J are TRBV20-1 and TRBJ2-5; D is unresolved. This CDR3 has 12 residues. Germline V gene data show CDR1 as DFQATT and CDR2 as SNEGSKA (reference sequence). V dropped 4 bases and J dropped 1 base, with 7 bases sitting between them. The CDR3 loop reads CSAKRSQETQYF. In DNA, the CDR3 is TGCAGTGCTAAACGGAGCCAAGAGACCCAGTACTTC.

CDR3 in amino acids: CASREPPGQGNNEQFF. The DNA for the CDR3 is TGTGCCAGCCGGGAGCCGCCGGGACAGGGCAACAATGAGCAGTTCTTC. V is TRBV18 and J is TRBJ2-5, with 9 bases matching TRBD1. The assigned J gene may be wrong: the sequence end matches TRBJ2-1 better. The CDR3 is 16 amino acids. The germline gives CDR1 KGHSH, CDR2 LQKENI.

The chain's CDR3 is CASSLATAGYTF. The DNA for the CDR3 is TGTGCCAGCAGCTTAGCGACTGCTGGCTACACCTTC. The J gene is TRBJ1-2, the V gene TRBV7-9, with D hard to call. The CDR3 is made up of 12 amino acids. The V end was cut by 0 bases, the J end by 7 bases, with 6 bases between. Germline values: CDR1 SEHNR, CDR2 FQNEAQ (reference sequence).

There are many counts of this clonotype. The chain couples TRBV4-3 to TRBJ2-3, with D hard to call. This CDR3 has 13 residues. Germline CDR1 reads LGHNA; CDR2 reads YSLEER. V was shortened by 1 base and J by 0 bases, with 2 bases between the two germline ends. CDR3 region: CASSQASTDTQYF. CDR3 bases: TGCGCCAGCAGCCAAGCTAGCACAGATACGCAGTATTTT.

As DNA, the CDR3 is TGTGCCAGTACCGGTTTTGCGGGGGGCATGTATCAGCCCCAGCATTTT. Translating it yields CASTGFAGGMYQPQHF. This chain uses TRBV19 with TRBJ1-5, with a possible D match to TRBD1 (6 bases). Germline values: CDR1 LNHDA, CDR2 SQIVND (reference sequence). This CDR3 is 16 amino acids long. With 7 bases removed from V and 5 bases from J, the gap between germline ends came to 21 bases.

In this sample, this clonotype turned up a few times. A junction boundary mismatches the germline segment, possibly from a read error. This chain connects TRBV7-7 to TRBJ2-5, with D perhaps matching TRBD1 or TRBD2 (5 bases each). TRBJ2-1 matches the DNA end more closely, so the J call is doubtful. The CDR3 runs 13 residues. Germline V gives CDR1 SSHAT, CDR2 FNYEAQ (reference sequence). CDR3 region: CASSLVEGPEQFF. Written as DNA, the CDR3 is TGTGCTAGCAGCTTAGTTGAGGGGCCCGAGCAGTTCTTC.